The 14 T cell receptor beta chains given below trace back to one sample, sequenced in a study of a mutant IDH1 vaccine in newly diagnosed glioma. Time point specified: week 11, during vaccination. All doses held 300 ug of mutant IDH1 20-mer peptide, with topical imiquimod. Produced via immunoSEQ multiplex PCR; TCRdb's table is partial and in-frame only. The sample carries some 52,000 clones, roughly nine tenths recorded once. Their cognate antigens are unknown. Source: PBMCs, taken from a glioma patient whose treatment included an IDH1 peptide vaccine. All receptors derive from a man between 45 and 60 years old with glioma.

This clone was counted once. The J gene is TRBJ1-5, the V gene TRBV6-1; D unclear. Trimming removed 7 bases from V and 0 bases from J, with 10 bases in between. The V gene's germline CDR1 is MNHNS and CDR2 SASEGT. This CDR3 has 14 residues. CDR3 in DNA: TGTGCCAGCAAGGGTGGGGATAGCAATCAGCCCCAGCATTTT. It yields the protein CASKGGDSNQPQHF.

The rearrangement uses TRBV7-2 and TRBJ2-3; the match to TRBD2 covers 9 bases. This CDR3 region has 18 residues. The germline gives CDR1 SGHTA, CDR2 FQGNSA. V gave up 5 bases and J gave up 1 base; unmatched junction bases: 13. The CDR3, as DNA: TGTGCCAGCAGCCCAGACGGGCTAGCGGGGTTCGGCACAGATACGCAGTATTTT. Translating it yields CASSPDGLAGFGTDTQYF. The full variable domain, in which reference TRBV7-2 and TRBJ2-3 provide the parts outside the CDR3, is GAGVSQSPSNKVTEKGKDVELRCDPISGHTALYWYRQSLGQGLEFLIYFQGNSAPDKSGLPSDRFSAERTGGSVSTLTIQRTQQEDSAVYLCASSPDGLAGFGTDTQYFGPGTRLTVL.

The CDR3 here is CASSLADLSSYEQYF. The CDR3 DNA sequence: TGTGCCAGCAGCTTAGCCGACCTATCCTCCTACGAGCAGTACTTC. The chain uses TRBV7-2 and TRBJ2-7; D is unresolved. Trimming cost V 0 bases and J 0 bases, with 9 bases left between them. CDR3 length equals 15 residues. Germline V gene lookup returns CDR1 SGHTA and CDR2 FQGNSA.

In this sample, this clone is medium-sized (0.01 to 0.1%). J is TRBJ1-2 and V is TRBV6-1; D is undetermined. Germline V gene data show CDR1 as MNHNS and CDR2 as SASEGT. The CDR3 is 13 residues long. Between the trimmed V and J ends, which lost 6 bases and 8 bases, there was a span of 16 bases. The CDR3 loop is CASREWEGGGYTF. The CDR3 region has the DNA TGTGCCAGCAGGGAGTGGGAGGGAGGCGGCTACACCTTC.

This clone has a handful of counts. The same CDR3 also results from other DNA sequences found in this sample. The chain couples TRBV9 to TRBJ1-2; 9 bases agree with TRBD1. J was trimmed by 3 bases and V by 3 bases; bases with no gene match: 6. The CDR3 extends over 15 amino acids. CDR1 and CDR2 from the germline V gene are SGDLS and YYNGEE. The CDR3 reads CASSDSTGGDYGYTF. CDR3 DNA: TGTGCCAGCAGCGATTCGACAGGGGGGGACTATGGCTACACCTTC. Variable domain in full (rest from reference TRBV9 and TRBJ1-2): DSGVTQTPKHLITATGQRVTLRCSPRSGDLSVYWYQQSLDQGLQFLIQYYNGEERAKGNILERFSAQQFPDLHSELNLSSLELGDSALYFCASSDSTGGDYGYTFGSGTRLTVV.

The chain combines TRBV19 with TRBJ1-1, with 8 positions matching TRBD1. The CDR3 spans 16 residues. The V and J ends lost 7 bases and 0 bases, in that order; junction bases with no gene match: 10. CDR1 LNHDA and CDR2 SQIVND come from the germline V gene (reference sequence). This chain's CDR3 is CASNPRGQGMNTEAFF. The CDR3 nucleotides are TGTGCCAGTAACCCTCGAGGACAGGGAATGAACACTGAAGCTTTCTTT.

The rearrangement joins TRBV5-6 to TRBJ2-2; D ambiguous. This CDR3 region has 13 residues. In germline, CDR1 is SGHDT, CDR2 YYEEEE. V was trimmed by 3 bases and J by 2 bases, leaving 5 bases between them. The chain's CDR3 is CASSSHNTGELFF. The CDR3 coding sequence is TGTGCCAGCAGCTCACATAACACCGGGGAGCTGTTTTTT.

The chain carries TRBV5-1 and TRBJ1-1; 8 bases align to TRBD1. Germline V gene sequence: CDR1 SGHRS, CDR2 YFSETQ. The CDR3 consists of 17 residues. V shed 0 bases and J 3 bases; nucleotides not matched to a gene: 10. Here the CDR3 DNA reads TGCGCCAGCAGCTTGGTCAGGGGGCCCGGGCTTGACACTGAAGCTTTCTTT. It codes for CASSLVRGPGLDTEAFF.

This rearrangement joins TRBV28 to TRBJ1-5, with 11 bases fitting TRBD1. CDR3 length equals 17 residues. V shed 3 bases, J shed 0 bases, and the junction held 4 bases outside the gene matches. Germline CDR1 MDHEN, CDR2 SYDVKM. The CDR3 here is CASSLGTGGFSNQPQHF. The CDR3 bases are TGTGCCAGCAGTTTGGGGACAGGGGGATTTAGCAATCAGCCCCAGCATTTT. Filled out from reference TRBV28 and TRBJ1-5, the complete variable domain reads DVKVTQSSRYLVKRTGEKVFLECVQDMDHENMFWYRQDPGLGLRLIYFSYDVKMKEKGDIPEGYSVSREKKERFSLILESASTNQTSMYLCASSLGTGGFSNQPQHFGDGTRLSIL.

Only one count was recorded for this clone. This chain's CDR3 is CASSESGQGAVQPQHF. The CDR3 DNA sequence: TGTGCCAGCAGTGAGTCGGGACAGGGGGCGGTTCAGCCCCAGCATTTT. The chain employs TRBV6-1 and TRBJ1-5, with TRBD1 matching over 12 bases. Trimming at V came to 3 bases and at J to 6 bases, leaving 6 bases not matched to a gene. The CDR3 extends over 16 amino acids. Germline V gene lookup returns CDR1 MNHNS and CDR2 SASEGT.

V gene TRBV4-1 combines with J gene TRBJ1-6; 10 positions match TRBD1. The trim removed 4 bases at V and 13 bases at J, leaving 13 bases unmatched. Germline V gives CDR1 MGHRA, CDR2 YSYEKL. The CDR3 loop spans 16 amino acids. CDR3: CASSRKEPGQGFPLHF. CDR3 bases: TGCGCCAGCAGCCGAAAGGAACCGGGACAGGGGTTTCCCCTCCACTTT.

This clone occurred once. The chain links TRBV10-2 to TRBJ2-3; a weak D match, TRBD2 (5 bases). This CDR3 contains 13 residues. The V end lost 6 bases, the J end lost 1 base, and 8 bases lay between the germline ends. In germline, CDR1 is WSHSY, CDR2 SAAADI. For the CDR3, the DNA is TGCGCCAGCAGAAATAGCGGCACAGATACGCAGTATTTT. Protein sequence: CASRNSGTDTQYF.

The chain carries TRBV28 and TRBJ2-7; 8 positions match TRBD2. Germline CDR1 MDHEN, CDR2 SYDVKM. With V trimmed by 7 bases and J by 3 bases, 8 bases remained unmatched. The CDR3 has 14 residues. As DNA, the CDR3 is TGTGCCAGCACCGGGGGGGCGGCCCTCTACGAGCAGTACTTC. Translating gives CASTGGAALYEQYF.

This clone is a singleton in its sample. This chain joins TRBV5-1 and TRBJ1-1; TRBD1 aligns across 7 bases. With 0 bases clipped from V and 2 bases from J, the junction kept 7 bases outside the gene matches. The CDR3 is 16 residues long. CDR1 is SGHRS and CDR2 is YFSETQ in the germline V gene. The CDR3 DNA follows: TGCGCCAGCAGCTTGGGTCGGACAGGAGGCAACACTGAAGCTTTCTTT. It yields the protein CASSLGRTGGNTEAFF. Together with reference TRBV5-1 and TRBJ1-1, the CDR3 gives the full variable domain: KAGVTQTPRYLIKTRGQQVTLSCSPISGHRSVSWYQQTPGQGLQFLFEYFSETQRNKGNFPGRFSGRQFSNSRSEMNVSTLELGDSALYLCASSLGRTGGNTEAFFGQGTRLTVV.